Listed here are 7 T cell receptor beta chains from one sample, sequenced in a study of breast tumors, draining lymph nodes, adjacent tissues. TCRdb ran MiXCR on the multiplex PCR reads and lists one entry per CDR3 protein. The sample has fewer than 20,000 distinct CDR3 sequences; less than 65% are singletons. The sequencing sample was made of tumor-adjacent breast tissue. These receptors all stem from a female donor with breast cancer. Some clones in this sample may be carry-over from other donors' samples.

This clonotype has a handful of counts. CDR3 amino acids: CAINRQGGTEAFF. The CDR3 DNA reads TGTGCCATCAATAGACAGGGGGGAACTGAAGCTTTCTTT. The V gene is TRBV10-3, the J gene TRBJ1-1, with 9 positions matching TRBD1. CDR1 is ENHRY and CDR2 is SYGVKD in the germline V gene. This CDR3 spans 13 amino acids. The V gene end was trimmed by 7 bases and the J gene end by 5 bases; junction bases not matched to a gene: 5.

This sequence joins TRBV20-1 and TRBJ2-7; D is perhaps TRBD2 (6 bases). The V end lost 7 bases, the J end lost 2 bases, and 15 bases lay between the germline ends. Germline-derived CDR1 and CDR2 are DFQATT and SNEGSKA (reference sequence). The CDR3 runs to 13 residues. CDR3 nucleotides: TGCAGTGTTCCATGGACTACTACCTACGAGCAGTACTTC. Translated: CSVPWTTTYEQYF.

This clonotype is termed medium-sized. This sequence joins TRBV12-3 or TRBV12-4 and TRBJ2-6; no clear D. V was clipped by 6 bases and J by 2 bases, with 8 bases between them. This CDR3 comprises 14 residues. The CDR3 here is CASRWVTGANVLTF. The CDR3 bases are TGTGCCAGCAGGTGGGTGACTGGGGCCAACGTCCTGACTTTC.

The table lists this clonotype with a few counts. The chain has TRBV7-3 and TRBJ2-3; no clear D. Trimming left V 2 bases short and J 5 bases short, with 11 bases between. The CDR3 totals 14 residues. Germline V gene data show CDR1 as SGHTA and CDR2 as FQGTGA. The CDR3 region is CASSLAGAIDTQYF. Written as DNA, the CDR3 is TGTGCCAGCAGCTTAGCCGGAGCGATAGATACGCAGTATTTT.

The chain is built from TRBV4-3 and TRBJ2-7; D may be TRBD1 or TRBD2 (5 bases each). This CDR3 is built from 18 residues. CDR1 LGHNA and CDR2 YSLEER come from the germline V gene. Trimming took 1 base from V and 5 from J, leaving 24 bases between them. This CDR3 is CASSQVLTGTTLENEQYF. The CDR3 nucleotides are TGCGCCAGCAGCCAAGTACTTACCGGGACGACGCTGGAAAACGAGCAGTACTTC.

The J gene is TRBJ2-5, the V gene TRBV12-3 or TRBV12-4; 8 nucleotides align to TRBD2. This CDR3 has 13 amino acids. Trimming cost V 6 bases and J 4 bases; bases outside gene matches: 4. In DNA form, the CDR3 reads TGTGCCAGCAGCTCTAGCGGGCGAGAGACCCAGTACTTC. Protein sequence: CASSSSGRETQYF.

The chain employs TRBV15 and TRBJ2-5; 9 positions match TRBD1. The CDR3 runs to 14 residues. Trimming took 3 bases from V and 5 from J; bases not matched to a gene: 4. CDR1 is LNHNV and CDR2 is YYDKDF in the germline V gene (reference sequence). The CDR3 loop reads CATSSYGQGETQYF. The CDR3 coding sequence is TGTGCCACCAGCAGCTACGGACAGGGGGAGACCCAGTACTTC.